This T cell receptor beta chain was found in a study of PD-1 blockade in classical Hodgkin lymphoma. This clone appeared a few times. Its target is unknown. The patients all showed relapse after autologous stem cell transplantation, while their brentuximab vedotin exposure varied. Losses at the gene ends were 5 bases for V and 4 bases for J; bases not matched to a gene: 11. This CDR3 region has 15 residues. In germline, CDR1 is SQVTM, CDR2 ANQGSEA. Sequencing used immunoSEQ multiplex PCR; TCRdb keeps in-frame clones, though not all of them. The sample holds 20,000 to 30,000 clones, roughly 80% seen once. Findings and caveats of the study: The diversity seen at baseline in complete responders resembled that of newly diagnosed patients. Researchers reported that CD4+ TCR diversity, though not CD8+, rose significantly by C4D1.

Sequenced here: peripheral blood mononuclear cells (PBMCs), sampled before the second cycle of nivolumab. This rearrangement joins TRBV29-1 to TRBJ2-7; 10 bases are shared with TRBD1. This TCR was sampled from a human donor with classical Hodgkin lymphoma. The CDR3 DNA reads TGCAGCGTTTCCGCCGGGACAGGGGTGGGATACGAGCAGTACTTC. Translation gives CSVSAGTGVGYEQYF.